This TCR beta chain was recorded in a study of naive and memory T cell subsets (dated by TCRdb to about 2017). The study in broad terms: An open-source, UMI-based TCR alpha and beta sequencing pipeline was applied to sorted naive and memory peripheral blood T cell subsets. The results of the functional CMV T cell responses matched the IgG serology results in every case. RNA was DNase-treated and reverse transcribed with TCR constant-region primers, mostly using SuperScript III. Here is what the overall study found, with its caveats: RNA-based TCR counts may be affected by expression changes linked to T cell activation and differentiation. Single alpha or beta chain sequences, rather than paired alpha/beta receptors, were used to define clonotypes. The repertoire findings for the naive and memory subsets could not be validated against a ground truth because none was available. Once error correction was done, more than 90% of naive TCR sequences showed up just once, which made the naive abundance distributions much steeper than those of the memory subsets. The abundance of TCRs followed a power law with an exponent that differed between naive and memory subsets yet stayed consistent across the three individuals. Naive repertoires, especially CD8, contained a few larger clonotypes, possibly memory cells re-expressing CD45RA. In both CD4 and CD8 cells, the Gini index increased while Shannon and inverse Simpson diversity decreased from naive through CM, EM and EMRA.

A note on this clonotype: Its antigen is currently not known. No much larger clonotype is one base removed from it; base qualities were not supplied.

From the second PCR step onward, the TCR alpha chain libraries and the TCR beta chain libraries were amplified separately. CMV status of each donor was established by measuring IFNgamma production from CD4+ T cells after fresh PBMCs were stimulated overnight with CMV viral lysate. CD4 T cells were positively selected using Miltenyi beads, after which CD8 T cells were positively selected from the CD4-negative fraction. After staining for CD3, CD4, CD8, CD45RA, CD27 and a live/dead dye, cells were sorted on a BD Aria II into four subsets based on CD45RA and CD27. Blood was obtained from a few healthy volunteers, and the blood from each volunteer was fractionated into CD4 and CD8 T cells and subsequently into four differentiation subsets. Approximately 0.11 L of peripheral blood was drawn per donor, and PBMC were isolated by Ficoll-Paque PLUS density-gradient centrifugation. After sorting, cells were lysed in RLT buffer, RNA was extracted using a Qiagen RNeasy kit, and the extracted RNA was stored at -80 degrees C.

Receptor libraries were prepared by UMI-ligation and nested PCR. To cover both TRBC1 and TRBC2, the beta constant-region primer consisted of an equimolar mix of two oligonucleotides. The ligated cDNA went through four rounds of PCR with nested alpha and beta constant-region primers together with the SP2 primer. A single-stranded oligonucleotide containing the SP2 primer and a 12-nucleotide UMI was joined to the 3' end of the cDNA by T4 RNA ligase 1. The ligation reaction was incubated at 16°C for 20-24 hours. PCR2 was typically performed as a SYBR Green qPCR and was stopped at a predetermined threshold so that over-amplification was prevented. Every purification after the first one was done using Agencourt AMPure XP magnetic beads. Library quantification was done by Qubit, followed by a TapeStation check on which the main peak was expected at around 650 bp. Sequencing of the pooled libraries was done on an Illumina MiSeq using v2 2x251 paired-end kits, which typically yielded roughly 0.9-2.2 million reads per sample. Libraries were pooled at about 4 nM per sample, and roughly 5-7.5% PhiX was added to improve cluster recognition. Per the original workflow: FASTQ reads processed by Demultiplexor were assigned V and J genes by Decombinator through tag matching that tolerated a single base-pair mismatch. UMIs were used by Collapsinator to correct both sequencing errors and frequency errors arising from PCR heterogeneity. CDR3Translator translated TCRs and extracted CDR3s from the conserved cysteine to the FGXG phenylalanine, flagging non-productive sequences. Gini, Shannon entropy and inverse Simpson indices were calculated on repertoires subsampled to equal numbers of UMI-defined TCRs. Power-law fits to clonotype abundance distributions were performed by maximum likelihood within the linear range. When run on a single naive CD8 sample, MIGEC and the pipeline yielded similar UMI counts, similar unique TCR numbers and similar clonal distributions. In one analysis, naive TCRs that were also found in any memory subset of the same donor were excluded from the naive repertoire. A set of some 7,000 CMV-associated CDR3 sequences, compiled from VDJdb and a published dataset, was used to search the repertoires. TCRdb trimmed public reads at Q25 via fastp, called clones via MiXCR and kept in-frame beta chains. Each entry merges the rows of one CDR3 protein and shows their most common DNA and genes. TCRdb, not the authors, supplied the V and J calls. A total of some 110,000 distinct CDR3 sequences appear in this sample, about 14% of them only once. Of the sample, 2.5% to 3.5% is held by the ten largest clones.

At the junction V is shortened by 1 base and J by 5 bases; bases outside the gene matches: 4. Its CDR3 holds 16 amino acids, cysteine through phenylalanine. The CDR3 DNA has 48 bases and is translated from base 1. The germline V gene specifies LGHNA as CDR1 and YSLEER as CDR2. Sequences were obtained from naive CD8+ T cells from blood. The cell subset or site tag for this specimen amounts to: naive T cells, CD45RA high CD27+. The chain couples TRBV4-3 to TRBJ2-1; the junction holds 11 bases that match TRBD2. The clonotype comes from a human donor in good health. The sequenced DNA: TGCGCCAGCAGCCAAGGGACTAGCGGGTGGAACAATGAGCAGTTCTTC. Its translation reads: CASSQGTSGWNNEQFF.